This T cell receptor (beta chain) was profiled in a study of response to subunit inactivated influenza vaccine. The study, taken as a whole, reports: The authors suggested that few new T cells are recruited per seasonal influenza vaccination.

To note about this clonotype: As yet, its antigen is unknown.

The CDR3 runs 15 residues. The V and J ends lost 2 bases and 0 bases respectively, with 10 bases between them. Looked up from germline, CDR1 is SGHTA and CDR2 is FQGNSA. TCRdb redid the calling of the RT-PCR reads with MiXCR, one entry per CDR3 protein. The table shows roughly 670,000 distinct CDR3 sequences, with 14% occurring only once. Sequenced here: PBMCs from blood, sampled 14 days before vaccination. The clonotype originates from a man aged 50-60 years who received an inactivated influenza vaccine. The chain is built from TRBV7-2 and TRBJ1-1; D gene unclear. CDR3 sequence (DNA): TGTGCCAGCAGCTTATTTGCCCTCATGAACACTGAAGCTTTCTTT. Its protein is CASSLFALMNTEAFF.